This TCR beta chain came from a study of T cell changes during pregnancy in multiple sclerosis. This table comes from immunoSEQ multiplex PCR, and its TCRdb copy is limited to in-frame clones, with some not included. The sample lists roughly 30,000 clones, roughly 89% seen once, with roughly 10% in the top ten. The CDR3 consists of 13 residues. Trimming left V 6 bases short and J 2 bases short, with 10 bases between. Germline V CDR1 and CDR2: MNHEY, SMNVEV (reference sequence). The TCR sequence derives from a female donor with multiple sclerosis, enrolled in a pregnancy study. This chain links TRBV27 with TRBJ1-2; TRBD1 might be the D (6 bases). The specimen comprised CD8+ T cells from peripheral blood mononuclear cells, sampled in the second trimester of pregnancy. The CDR3 loop reads CASRPGTNYGYTF. CDR3 nucleotides: TGTGCCAGCAGACCCGGGACAAACTATGGCTACACCTTC.